Listed here is a single T cell receptor (beta chain). Its antigen is currently unknown. The data originate from a study of T cell responses to AZD1222 COVID-19 vaccine. Study outcomes and limitations: Across the whole spike, CD4 TCRs peaked at regions 160-218 and 743-854. Unmutated variant regions are reportedly targeted by nearly half of spike-specific TCRs. Mostly white British, mostly female donors; authors suggested clonal diversity may be underestimated. Only after the peak T cell response were repertoires sampled.

The V and J ends lost 3 bases and 0 bases respectively, with 8 bases between them. From germline, CDR1 is LNHDA and CDR2 SQIVND (reference sequence). This CDR3 comprises 14 residues. This table comes from immunoSEQ multiplex PCR, and its TCRdb copy is limited to in-frame clones, with some not included. The repertoire holds 80,000 to 90,000 clones, with about 92% as singletons. The receptor was derived from an adult in good health. Source: peripheral blood, taken on day 0 of AZD1222 vaccination. This chain links TRBV19 with TRBJ1-1, with unresolved D. This CDR3 is CASSMYPVNTEAFF. CDR3 nucleotide sequence: TGTGCCAGTAGTATGTATCCAGTGAACACTGAAGCTTTCTTT.